This record looks at one T cell receptor (beta chain) sequence and its context. The data belong to a study of molecular identifiers for immune sequencing clone quantification. The germline V gene has CDR1 LGHNA and CDR2 YSLEER. This CDR3 spans 18 amino acids. V was pared by 0 bases and J by 3 bases, with 21 bases between. TCRdb itself ran the PCR reads through MiXCR, one entry per CDR3 protein. Of about 500,000 distinct CDR3 sequences in the sample, around 23% were seen once. The clonotype comes from a human donor in good health. Some libraries in this study had Jurkat cell RNA spiked in. Sequencing was done on a sample of naive CD8+ T cells from blood, with Jurkat cell RNA spiked in. The subset denotes: FACS-sorted CD8+CD4-CCR7+CD45RA+ naive T cells. The chain recombines TRBV4-3 with TRBJ2-7, with a possible D match to TRBD1 (6 bases). The CDR3 DNA follows: TGCGCCAGCAGCCAAGATCCCATGACAGGTTTCAGTGGCTACGAGCAGTACTTC. Protein: CASSQDPMTGFSGYEQYF.